This T cell receptor beta chain emerged from a study of cytomegalovirus exposure and HLA in healthy donors. PCR employed 60 Vbeta and 13 Jbeta primers. Profiling relied on immunoSEQ multiplex PCR, and the TCRdb table lists in-frame clones only, not all of them. The data show 200,000 or so clones, around 86% seen once. Sequenced input: PBMCs. This receptor was identified in a woman aged 50 to 60 in good health and CMV-seropositive.

CDR3 sequence (DNA): TGTGCCAGTAGTACCCCCCCCACTAGCGGGAGTCGGCGGACCCAGTACTTC. It translates to CASSTPPTSGSRRTQYF. The genes are TRBV19 and TRBJ2-5; TRBD2 agrees at 11 bases. The junction had 14 bases not matched to a gene; V was cut back by 4 bases and J by 7 bases. The germline V gene has CDR1 LNHDA and CDR2 SQIVND (reference sequence). The CDR3 has 17 residues.